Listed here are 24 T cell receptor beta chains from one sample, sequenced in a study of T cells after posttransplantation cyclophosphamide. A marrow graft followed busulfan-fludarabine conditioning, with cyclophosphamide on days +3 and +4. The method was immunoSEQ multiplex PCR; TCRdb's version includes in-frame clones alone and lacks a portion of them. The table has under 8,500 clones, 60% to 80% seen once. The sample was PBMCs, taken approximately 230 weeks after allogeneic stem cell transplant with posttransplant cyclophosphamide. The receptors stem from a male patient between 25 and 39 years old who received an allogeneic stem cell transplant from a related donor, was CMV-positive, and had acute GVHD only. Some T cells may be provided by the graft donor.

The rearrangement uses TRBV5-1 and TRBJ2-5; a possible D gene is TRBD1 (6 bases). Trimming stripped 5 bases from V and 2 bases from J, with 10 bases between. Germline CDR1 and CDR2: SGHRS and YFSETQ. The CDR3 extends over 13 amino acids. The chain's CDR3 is CASRTGTQETQYF. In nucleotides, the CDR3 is TGCGCCAGCAGGACCGGGACACAAGAGACCCAGTACTTC.

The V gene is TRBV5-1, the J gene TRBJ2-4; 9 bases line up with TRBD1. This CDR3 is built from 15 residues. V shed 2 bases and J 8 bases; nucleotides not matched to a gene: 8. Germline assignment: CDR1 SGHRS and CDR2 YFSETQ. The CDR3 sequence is CASSLEQGAIDIQYF. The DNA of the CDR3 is TGCGCCAGCAGCTTAGAACAGGGGGCTATCGACATTCAGTACTTC.

Here the CDR3 reads CASSAGLDNYGYTF. CDR3 nucleotides: TGTGCCAGTAGTGCAGGGCTGGATAACTATGGCTACACCTTC. The rearrangement joins TRBV19 to TRBJ1-2; D may be TRBD1 (5 bases). CDR1 is LNHDA, CDR2 SQIVND, per germline (reference sequence). The V gene lost 5 bases and the J gene lost 1 base, with 11 bases spanning the gap. The CDR3 covers 14 residues.

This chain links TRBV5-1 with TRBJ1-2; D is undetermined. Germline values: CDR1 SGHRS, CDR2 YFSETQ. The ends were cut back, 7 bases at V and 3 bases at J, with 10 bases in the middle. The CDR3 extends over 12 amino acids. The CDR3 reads CASAPGDYGYTF. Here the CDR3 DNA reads TGCGCCAGCGCCCCCGGGGACTATGGCTACACCTTC.

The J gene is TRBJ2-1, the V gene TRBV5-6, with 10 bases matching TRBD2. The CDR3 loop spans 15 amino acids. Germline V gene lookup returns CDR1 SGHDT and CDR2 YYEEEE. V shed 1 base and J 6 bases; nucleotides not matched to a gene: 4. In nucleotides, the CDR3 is TGTGCCAGCAGCTTGCTAGCGGGGGCCTCCAATGAGCAGTTCTTC. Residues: CASSLLAGASNEQFF.

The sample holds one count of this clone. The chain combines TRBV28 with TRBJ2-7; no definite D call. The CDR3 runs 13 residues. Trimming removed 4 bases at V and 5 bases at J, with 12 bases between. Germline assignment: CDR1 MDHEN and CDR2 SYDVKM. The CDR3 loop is CASSSGPLDEQYF. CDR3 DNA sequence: TGTGCCAGCAGTTCAGGCCCATTGGACGAGCAGTACTTC.

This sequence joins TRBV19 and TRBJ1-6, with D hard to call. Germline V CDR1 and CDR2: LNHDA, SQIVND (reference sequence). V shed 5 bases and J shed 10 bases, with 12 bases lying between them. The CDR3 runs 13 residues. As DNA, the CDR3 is TGTGCCAGTAGTGTCACGGGTGGATCACCCCTCCACTTT. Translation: CASSVTGGSPLHF.

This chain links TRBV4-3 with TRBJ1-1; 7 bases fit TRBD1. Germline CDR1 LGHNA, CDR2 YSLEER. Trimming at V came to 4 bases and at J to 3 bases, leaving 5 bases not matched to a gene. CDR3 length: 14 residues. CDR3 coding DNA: TGCGCCAGCAGCCTTCGAACAGGGGACACTGAAGCTTTCTTT. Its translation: CASSLRTGDTEAFF.

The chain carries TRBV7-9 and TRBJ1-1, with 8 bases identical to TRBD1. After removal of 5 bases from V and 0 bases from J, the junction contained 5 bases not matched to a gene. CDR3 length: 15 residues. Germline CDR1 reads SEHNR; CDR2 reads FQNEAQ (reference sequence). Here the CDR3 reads CASSPRGQVNTEAFF. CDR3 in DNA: TGTGCCAGCAGCCCCCGGGGACAGGTGAACACTGAAGCTTTCTTT.

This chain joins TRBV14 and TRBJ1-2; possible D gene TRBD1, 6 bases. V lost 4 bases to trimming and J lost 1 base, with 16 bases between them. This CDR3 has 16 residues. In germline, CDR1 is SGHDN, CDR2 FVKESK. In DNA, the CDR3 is TGTGCCAGCAGCCCGCCGGGGGGCAGGGGTAACTATGGCTACACCTTC. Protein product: CASSPPGGRGNYGYTF.

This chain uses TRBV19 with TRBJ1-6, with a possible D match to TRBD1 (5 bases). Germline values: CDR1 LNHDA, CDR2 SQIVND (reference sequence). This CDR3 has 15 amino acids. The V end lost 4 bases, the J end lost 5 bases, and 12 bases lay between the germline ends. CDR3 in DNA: TGTGCCAGTAGTACGGCCCGACAGCATAATTCACCCCTCCACTTT. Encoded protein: CASSTARQHNSPLHF.

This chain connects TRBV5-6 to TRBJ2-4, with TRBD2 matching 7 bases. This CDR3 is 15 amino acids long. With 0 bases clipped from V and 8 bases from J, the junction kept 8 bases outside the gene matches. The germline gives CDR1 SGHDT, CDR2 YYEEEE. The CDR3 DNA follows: TGTGCCAGCAGCTTGGGGGGGGGTAAGTTGGACATTCAGTACTTC. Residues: CASSLGGGKLDIQYF.

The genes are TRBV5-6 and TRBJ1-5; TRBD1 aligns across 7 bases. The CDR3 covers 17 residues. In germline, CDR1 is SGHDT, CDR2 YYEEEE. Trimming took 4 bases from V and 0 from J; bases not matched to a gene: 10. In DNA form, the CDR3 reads TGTGCCAGCAGCCACCTGGGGACAGCTAATAGCAATCAGCCCCAGCATTTT. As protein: CASSHLGTANSNQPQHF.

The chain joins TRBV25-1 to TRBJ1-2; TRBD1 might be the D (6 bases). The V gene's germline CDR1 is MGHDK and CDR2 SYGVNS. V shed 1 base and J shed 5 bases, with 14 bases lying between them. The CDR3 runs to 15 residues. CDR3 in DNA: TGTGCCAGCAGTGAATCGAGGGGGACATCATATGGCTACACCTTC. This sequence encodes CASSESRGTSYGYTF.

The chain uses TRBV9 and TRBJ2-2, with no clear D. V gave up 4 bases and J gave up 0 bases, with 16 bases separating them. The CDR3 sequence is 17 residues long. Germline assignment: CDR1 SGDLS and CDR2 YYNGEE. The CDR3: CASSLRLLSANTGELFF. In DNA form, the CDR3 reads TGTGCCAGCAGCTTAAGACTGCTAAGCGCGAACACCGGGGAGCTGTTTTTT. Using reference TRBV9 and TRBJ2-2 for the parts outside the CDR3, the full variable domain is DSGVTQTPKHLITATGQRVTLRCSPRSGDLSVYWYQQSLDQGLQFLIQYYNGEERAKGNILERFSAQQFPDLHSELNLSSLELGDSALYFCASSLRLLSANTGELFFGEGSRLTVL.

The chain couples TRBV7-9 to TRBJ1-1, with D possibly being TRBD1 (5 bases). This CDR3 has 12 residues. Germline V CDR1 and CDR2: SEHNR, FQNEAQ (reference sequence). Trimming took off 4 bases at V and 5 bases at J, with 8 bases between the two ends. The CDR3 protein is CASSSPGTEAFF. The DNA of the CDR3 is TGTGCCAGCAGCTCCCCAGGGACTGAAGCTTTCTTT.

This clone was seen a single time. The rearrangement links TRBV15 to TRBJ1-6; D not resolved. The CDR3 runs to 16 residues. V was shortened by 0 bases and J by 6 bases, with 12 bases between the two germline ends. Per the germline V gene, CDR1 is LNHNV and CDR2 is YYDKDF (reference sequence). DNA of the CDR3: TGTGCCACCAGCAGAGATCCGGGGAGTGGTAATTCACCCCTCCACTTT. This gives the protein CATSRDPGSGNSPLHF.

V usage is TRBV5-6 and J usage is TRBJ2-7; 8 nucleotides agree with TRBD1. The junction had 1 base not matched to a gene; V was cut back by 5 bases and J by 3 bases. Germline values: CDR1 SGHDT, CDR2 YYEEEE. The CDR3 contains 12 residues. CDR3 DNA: TGTGCCAGCAGAGGACAGGGCTACGAGCAGTACTTC. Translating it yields CASRGQGYEQYF.

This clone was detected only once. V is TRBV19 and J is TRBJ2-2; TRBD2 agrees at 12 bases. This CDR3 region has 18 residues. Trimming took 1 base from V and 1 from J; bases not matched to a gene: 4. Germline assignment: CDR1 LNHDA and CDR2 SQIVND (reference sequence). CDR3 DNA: TGTGCCAGTAGTATAGTACTAGCGGGGGGCGTGAACACCGGGGAGCTGTTTTTT. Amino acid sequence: CASSIVLAGGVNTGELFF.

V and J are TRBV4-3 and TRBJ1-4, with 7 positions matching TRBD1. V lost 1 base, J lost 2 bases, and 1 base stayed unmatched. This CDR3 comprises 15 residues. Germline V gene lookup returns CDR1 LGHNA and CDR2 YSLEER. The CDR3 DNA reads TGCGCCAGCAGCCAAGTACAGGGGACTAATGAAAAACTGTTTTTT. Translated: CASSQVQGTNEKLFF.

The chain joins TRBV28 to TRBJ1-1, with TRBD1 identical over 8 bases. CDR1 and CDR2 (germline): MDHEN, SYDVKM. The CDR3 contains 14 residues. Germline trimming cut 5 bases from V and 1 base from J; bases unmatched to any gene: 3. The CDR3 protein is CASSDRGSNTEAFF. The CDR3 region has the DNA TGTGCCAGCAGTGACAGGGGATCGAACACTGAAGCTTTCTTT.

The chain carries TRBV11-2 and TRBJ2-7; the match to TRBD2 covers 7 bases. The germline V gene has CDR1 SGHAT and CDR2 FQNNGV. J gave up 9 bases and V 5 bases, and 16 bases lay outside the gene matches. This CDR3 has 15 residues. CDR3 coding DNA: TGTGCCAGCAGCCCAACTCCCAGCGGGGCACGGGGGCAGTACTTC. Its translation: CASSPTPSGARGQYF.

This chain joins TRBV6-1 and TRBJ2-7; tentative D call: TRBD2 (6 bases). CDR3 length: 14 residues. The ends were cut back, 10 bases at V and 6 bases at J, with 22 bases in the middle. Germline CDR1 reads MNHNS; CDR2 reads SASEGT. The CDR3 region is CATPRGRSGGEQYF. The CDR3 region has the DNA TGTGCCACCCCTCGGGGGAGGTCTGGGGGCGAGCAGTACTTC.

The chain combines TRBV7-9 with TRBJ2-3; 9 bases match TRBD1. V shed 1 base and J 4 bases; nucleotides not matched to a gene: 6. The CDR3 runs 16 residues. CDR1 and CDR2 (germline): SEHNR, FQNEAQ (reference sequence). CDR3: CASSLGGTGKADTQYF. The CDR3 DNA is TGTGCCAGCAGCTTAGGAGGGACAGGGAAGGCAGATACGCAGTATTTT.